These 21 T cell receptor beta chains were all obtained from the same sample, sequenced in a study of shared clonotypes between healthy human individuals. Sequencing was performed with immunoSEQ multiplex PCR; in TCRdb, only in-frame clones are kept and a portion is missing. The sample has around 700,000 clones, around four fifths seen once. The sample taken for sequencing was memory CD4+ T cells sorted from blood. Indicated subset: CD45RA-negative fraction. Source of these receptors: a woman between 25 and 40 years old in good health.

This clone was detected only a few times. The CDR3 sequence: CAIPKGKGAEQYF. The CDR3 DNA is TGCGCCATCCCTAAGGGTAAGGGGGCCGAGCAGTACTTC. The rearrangement joins TRBV4-1 to TRBJ2-7, with 7 nucleotides matching TRBD1. CDR1 MGHRA and CDR2 YSYEKL come from the germline V gene. Trimming cost V 10 bases and J 6 bases; bases outside gene matches: 12. The length of the CDR3 is 13 residues.

The chain carries TRBV6-6 and TRBJ1-4; 7 bases fit TRBD1. Trimming removed 6 bases from V and 3 bases from J; junction bases left unmatched: 7. This CDR3 has 15 residues. Germline CDR1 reads MNHNY; CDR2 reads SVGAGI (reference sequence). In DNA, the CDR3 is TGTGCCAGCAGCCGAGGGGGACAGTCTAATGAAAAACTGTTTTTT. Encoded protein: CASSRGGQSNEKLFF.

The DNA for the CDR3 is TGCGCCAGCAGCTTGGGCCCGACAGGAACCAACTATGGCTACACCTTC. Its translation is CASSLGPTGTNYGYTF. The rearrangement joins TRBV5-1 to TRBJ1-2; D may be TRBD1 (6 bases). The CDR3 contains 16 residues. Germline V gives CDR1 SGHRS, CDR2 YFSETQ. V lost 0 bases and J 2 bases, leaving 14 bases between the germline ends.

Remarks on this clone: Other nucleotide sequences in the sample specify the same CDR3. The chain employs TRBV5-1 and TRBJ2-3; D gene uncertain. Germline loops: CDR1 SGHRS, CDR2 YFSETQ. Trimming removed 0 bases from V and 3 bases from J, with 8 bases in between. There are 14 residues in the CDR3. The chain's CDR3 is CASSLAVSTDTQYF. The CDR3 DNA is TGCGCCAGCAGCTTGGCTGTCTCGACAGATACGCAGTATTTT.

This chain links TRBV7-3 with TRBJ2-7; TRBD2 agrees at 11 bases. J gave up 4 bases and V 8 bases, and 10 bases lay outside the gene matches. The CDR3 covers 15 residues. Germline loops: CDR1 SGHTA, CDR2 FQGTGA. CDR3 nucleotides: TGTGCCAGCGGCGGACTAGCGGGCATGCGGTACGAGCAGTACTTC. It encodes CASGGLAGMRYEQYF.

Of note for this clone: Other DNA sequences from this sample encode an identical CDR3 as well. The V call is TRBV28, the J call TRBJ1-4, with D possibly matching TRBD1 (5 bases). This CDR3 comprises 14 residues. Deletions cut 2 bases from V and 5 bases from J, with 9 bases between. Germline V lookup: CDR1 MDHEN, CDR2 SYDVKM. The CDR3 loop reads CASSLPGTNEKLFF. The DNA for the CDR3 is TGTGCCAGCAGTTTACCCGGGACGAATGAAAAACTGTTTTTT. Together with reference TRBV28 and TRBJ1-4, the CDR3 gives the full variable domain: DVKVTQSSRYLVKRTGEKVFLECVQDMDHENMFWYRQDPGLGLRLIYFSYDVKMKEKGDIPEGYSVSREKKERFSLILESASTNQTSMYLCASSLPGTNEKLFFGSGTQLSVL.

J is TRBJ2-6 and V is TRBV4-1; D gene unclear. The germline V and J ends were trimmed by 3 bases and 0 bases, with 24 bases remaining between them. CDR3 length: 21 amino acids. In germline, CDR1 is MGHRA, CDR2 YSYEKL. CDR3 loop: CASSQHPIQALPRSGANVLTF. The CDR3 bases are TGCGCCAGCAGCCAGCACCCGATCCAGGCGCTACCCCGCTCTGGGGCCAACGTCCTGACTTTC.

There are many counts of this clone. J is TRBJ2-3 and V is TRBV7-2; D is possibly TRBD2 (6 bases). Germline V gene sequence: CDR1 SGHTA, CDR2 FQGNSA. Trimming pared 5 bases from V and 8 bases from J, leaving 14 bases between. CDR3 length: 13 amino acids. CDR3 coding DNA: TGTGCCAGCAGCCCGCGGGACCATGGTACGCAGTATTTT. The encoded protein is CASSPRDHGTQYF. Full variable domain (remainder filled in from reference TRBV7-2 and TRBJ2-3): GAGVSQSPSNKVTEKGKDVELRCDPISGHTALYWYRQSLGQGLEFLIYFQGNSAPDKSGLPSDRFSAERTGGSVSTLTIQRTQQEDSAVYLCASSPRDHGTQYFGPGTRLTVL.

The chain has TRBV10-2 and TRBJ2-3, with D perhaps TRBD2 (6 bases). Germline loops: CDR1 WSHSY, CDR2 SAAADI. V shed 6 bases and J shed 1 base, with 11 bases lying between them. The CDR3 loop spans 14 amino acids. Here the CDR3 reads CASREGRGTDTQYF. CDR3 bases: TGCGCCAGCAGGGAGGGCCGGGGCACAGATACGCAGTATTTT.

The chain recombines TRBV18 with TRBJ1-3, with 10 bases that match TRBD1. Germline trimming cut 3 bases from V and 2 bases from J; bases unmatched to any gene: 1. CDR3 length: 15 residues. CDR1 KGHSH and CDR2 LQKENI come from the germline V gene. The chain's CDR3 is CASSPDRGPGNTIYF. The CDR3 DNA reads TGTGCCAGCTCACCTGACAGGGGGCCTGGAAACACCATATATTTT.

This clone has a handful of counts. The J gene is TRBJ1-4, the V gene TRBV5-1; 9 bases agree with TRBD1. The V gene end was trimmed by 4 bases and the J gene end by 8 bases; junction bases not matched to a gene: 3. The CDR3 spans 13 residues. Germline V gives CDR1 SGHRS, CDR2 YFSETQ. The CDR3, as DNA: TGCGCCAGCAGCGGACAGGGGTTGGAAAAACTGTTTTTT. Its protein product is CASSGQGLEKLFF.

This clone has more than one count but fewer than ten. The chain uses TRBV29-1 and TRBJ2-5, with a possible D match to TRBD2 (7 bases). The germline V gene has CDR1 SQVTM and CDR2 ANQGSEA. V lost 6 bases, J lost 2 bases, and 19 bases lay in between. This CDR3 has 15 amino acids. CDR3 sequence: CSVGGPSGNQETQYF. Written as DNA, the CDR3 is TGCAGCGTAGGGGGTCCTAGCGGAAATCAAGAGACCCAGTACTTC.

This clone was detected only a few times. The genes are TRBV5-1 and TRBJ2-1; the D is unclear. There are 11 residues in the CDR3. Germline V gives CDR1 SGHRS, CDR2 YFSETQ. V was pared by 0 bases and J by 10 bases, with 5 bases between. CDR3 region: CASSLVEEQFF. For the CDR3, the DNA is TGCGCCAGCAGCTTGGTTGAGGAGCAGTTCTTC.

Comments on this clone: Other DNA sequences in the sample encode the same CDR3. This sequence joins TRBV4-1 and TRBJ2-1; D is uncertain. The CDR3 contains 16 residues. Trimming removed 3 bases at V and 0 bases at J, with 12 bases between. Per the germline V gene, CDR1 is MGHRA and CDR2 is YSYEKL. The CDR3 DNA is TGCGCCAGCAGCCAGGTAGACTTGGTCTCCTACAATGAGCAGTTCTTC. Its translation: CASSQVDLVSYNEQFF.

This chain uses TRBV5-1 with TRBJ1-4; TRBD1 aligns across 7 bases. V lost 5 bases to trimming and J lost 2 bases; unmatched junction nucleotides: 12. Germline CDR1 and CDR2: SGHRS and YFSETQ. The CDR3 consists of 17 residues. The CDR3: CASSWRQGSGTNEKLFF. In DNA form, the CDR3 reads TGCGCCAGCAGTTGGAGACAGGGTTCGGGCACTAATGAAAAACTGTTTTTT.

This rearrangement joins TRBV25-1 to TRBJ2-7; unclear D gene. The CDR3 runs to 13 residues. Trimming left V 3 bases short and J 2 bases short, with 8 bases between. Germline CDR1 reads MGHDK; CDR2 reads SYGVNS. The CDR3 region is CASSDSSTYEQYF. The DNA for the CDR3 is TGTGCCAGCAGTGATTCCAGCACCTACGAGCAGTACTTC.

This clone was seen a few times. This CDR3 reads CAWIPQGGLAVYEQYF. Here the CDR3 DNA reads TGTGCCTGGATCCCCCAGGGGGGACTAGCGGTCTACGAGCAGTACTTC. The rearrangement links TRBV30 to TRBJ2-7; 11 nucleotides agree with TRBD2. Trimming took 4 bases from V and 3 from J; bases not matched to a gene: 11. There are 16 residues in the CDR3. In germline, CDR1 is GTSNPN, CDR2 SVGIG (reference sequence).

Only one count was recorded for this clone. For the CDR3, the DNA is TGTGCCAGCAGCCCTAATACAGGGGATCAGCCCCAGCATTTT. Translation gives CASSPNTGDQPQHF. The genes are TRBV7-9 and TRBJ1-5, with 7 nucleotides matching TRBD1. The CDR3 loop spans 14 amino acids. V was pared by 5 bases and J by 5 bases, with 6 bases of the junction left unmatched. Germline V gene lookup returns CDR1 SEHNR and CDR2 FQNEAQ (reference sequence). The full variable domain, with the rest looked up from reference TRBV7-9 and TRBJ1-5, is DTGVSQNPRHKITKRGQNVTFRCDPISEHNRLYWYRQTLGQGPEFLTYFQNEAQLEKSRLLSDRFSAERPKGSFSTLEIQRTEQGDSAMYLCASSPNTGDQPQHFGDGTRLSIL.

This chain connects TRBV10-1 to TRBJ1-1, with D hard to call. The germline V gene encodes CDR1 WNHNN and CDR2 SYGVQD (reference sequence). Trimming took 0 bases from V and 0 from J, leaving 11 bases between them. The CDR3 loop spans 16 amino acids. The CDR3 sequence is CASSESRFSLNTEAFF. The CDR3 region has the DNA TGCGCCAGCAGTGAGTCTCGGTTCTCACTGAACACTGAAGCTTTCTTT.

There are a few counts of this clone. Other DNA sequences of this sample code for an identical CDR3. The chain is built from TRBV11-2 and TRBJ1-5; D not resolved. Looked up from germline, CDR1 is SGHAT and CDR2 is FQNNGV. This CDR3 is built from 13 residues. The V end lost 5 bases, the J end lost 5 bases, and 10 bases lay between the germline ends. The DNA of the CDR3 is TGTGCCAGCAGCCGCACGGAGGATCAGCCCCAGCATTTT. Its translation: CASSRTEDQPQHF.

V gene TRBV10-3 combines with J gene TRBJ1-3; possible D gene TRBD1, 5 bases. Germline-derived CDR1 and CDR2 are ENHRY and SYGVKD. V lost 3 bases to trimming and J lost 0 bases, with 6 bases between them. This CDR3 is built from 14 residues. The CDR3 here is CAISEGVSGNTIYF. As DNA, the CDR3 is TGTGCCATCAGTGAAGGGGTCTCTGGAAACACCATATATTTT.